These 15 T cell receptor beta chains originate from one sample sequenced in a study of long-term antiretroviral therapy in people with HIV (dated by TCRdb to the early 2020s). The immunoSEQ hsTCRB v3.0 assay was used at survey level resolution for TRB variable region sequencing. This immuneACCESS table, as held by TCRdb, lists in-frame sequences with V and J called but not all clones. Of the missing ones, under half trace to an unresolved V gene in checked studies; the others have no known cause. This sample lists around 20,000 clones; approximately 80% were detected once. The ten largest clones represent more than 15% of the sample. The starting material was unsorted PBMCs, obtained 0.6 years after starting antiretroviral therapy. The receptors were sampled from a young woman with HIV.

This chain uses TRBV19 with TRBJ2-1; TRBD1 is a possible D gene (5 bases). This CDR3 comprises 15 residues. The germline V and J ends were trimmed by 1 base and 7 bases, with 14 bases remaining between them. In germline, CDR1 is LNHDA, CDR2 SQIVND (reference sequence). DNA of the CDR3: TGTGCCAGTAGTATAGGATTAAGGGGTACTAATGAGCAGTTCTTC. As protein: CASSIGLRGTNEQFF.

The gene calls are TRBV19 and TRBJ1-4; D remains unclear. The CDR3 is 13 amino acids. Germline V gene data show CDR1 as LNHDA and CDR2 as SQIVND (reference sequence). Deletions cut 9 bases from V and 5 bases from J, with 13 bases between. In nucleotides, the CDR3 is TGTGCCAGCTCCCGCCTCGGAAATGAAAAACTGTTTTTT. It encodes CASSRLGNEKLFF.

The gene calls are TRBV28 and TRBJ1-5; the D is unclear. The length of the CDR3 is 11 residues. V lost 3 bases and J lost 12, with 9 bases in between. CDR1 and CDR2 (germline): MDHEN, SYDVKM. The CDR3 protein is CASSFGNLQHF. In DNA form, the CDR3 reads TGTGCCAGCAGTTTCGGTAACCTCCAGCATTTT.

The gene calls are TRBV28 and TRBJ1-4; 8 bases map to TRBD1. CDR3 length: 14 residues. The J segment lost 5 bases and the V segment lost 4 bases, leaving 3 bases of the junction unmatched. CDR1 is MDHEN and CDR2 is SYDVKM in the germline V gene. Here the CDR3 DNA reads TGTGCCAGCAGTTCCCGGGACAGGAATGAAAAACTGTTTTTT. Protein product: CASSSRDRNEKLFF.

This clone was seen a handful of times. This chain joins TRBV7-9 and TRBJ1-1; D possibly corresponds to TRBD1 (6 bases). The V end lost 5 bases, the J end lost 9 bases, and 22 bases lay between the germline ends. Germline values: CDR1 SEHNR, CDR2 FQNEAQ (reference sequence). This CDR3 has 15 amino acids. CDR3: CASSENRGTRRKAFF. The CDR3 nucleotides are TGTGCCAGCAGCGAAAATCGAGGGACAAGGAGAAAAGCTTTCTTT.

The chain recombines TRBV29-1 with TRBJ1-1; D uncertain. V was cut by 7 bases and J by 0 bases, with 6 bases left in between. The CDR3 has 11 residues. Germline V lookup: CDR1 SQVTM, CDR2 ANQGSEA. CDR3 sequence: CSASVNTEAFF. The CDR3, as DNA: TGCAGCGCCTCCGTGAACACTGAAGCTTTCTTT.

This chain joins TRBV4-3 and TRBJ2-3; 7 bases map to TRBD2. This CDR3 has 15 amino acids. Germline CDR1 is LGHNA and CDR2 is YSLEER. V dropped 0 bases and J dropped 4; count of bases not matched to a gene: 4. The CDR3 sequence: CASSQESGDADTQYF. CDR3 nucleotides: TGCGCCAGCAGCCAAGAGAGCGGGGATGCAGATACGCAGTATTTT.

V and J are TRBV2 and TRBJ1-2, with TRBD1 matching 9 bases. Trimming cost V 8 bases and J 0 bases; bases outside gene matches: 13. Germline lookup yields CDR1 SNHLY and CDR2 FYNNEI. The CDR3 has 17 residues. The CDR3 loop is CASGMDRGLTANYGYTF. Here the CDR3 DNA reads TGTGCCAGCGGTATGGACAGGGGACTAACGGCTAACTATGGCTACACCTTC.

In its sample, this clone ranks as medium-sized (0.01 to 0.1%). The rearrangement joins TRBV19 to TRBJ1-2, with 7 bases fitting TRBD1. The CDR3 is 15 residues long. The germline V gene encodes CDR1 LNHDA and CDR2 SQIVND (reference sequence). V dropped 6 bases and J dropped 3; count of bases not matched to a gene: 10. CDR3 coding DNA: TGTGCCAGTAGCAAGGCGACAGGGACTGACTATGGCTACACCTTC. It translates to CASSKATGTDYGYTF. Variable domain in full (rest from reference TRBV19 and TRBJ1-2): DGGITQSPKYLFRKEGQNVTLSCEQNLNHDAMYWYRQDPGQGLRLIYYSQIVNDFQKGDIAEGYSVSREKKESFPLTVTSAQKNPTAFYLCASSKATGTDYGYTFGSGTRLTVV.

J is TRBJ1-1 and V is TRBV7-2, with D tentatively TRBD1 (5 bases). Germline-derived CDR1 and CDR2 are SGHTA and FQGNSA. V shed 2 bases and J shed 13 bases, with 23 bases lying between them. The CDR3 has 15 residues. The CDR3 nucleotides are TGTGCCAGCAGCTTACCGGCCGGGACCGCCATGATAGGTTTCTTT. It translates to CASSLPAGTAMIGFF.

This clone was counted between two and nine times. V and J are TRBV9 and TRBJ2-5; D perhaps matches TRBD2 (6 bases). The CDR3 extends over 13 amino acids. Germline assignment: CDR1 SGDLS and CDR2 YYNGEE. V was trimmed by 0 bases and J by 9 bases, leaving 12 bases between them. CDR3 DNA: TGTGCCAGCAGCGTAGGGGACTCCTACGCCCAGTACTTC. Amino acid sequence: CASSVGDSYAQYF.

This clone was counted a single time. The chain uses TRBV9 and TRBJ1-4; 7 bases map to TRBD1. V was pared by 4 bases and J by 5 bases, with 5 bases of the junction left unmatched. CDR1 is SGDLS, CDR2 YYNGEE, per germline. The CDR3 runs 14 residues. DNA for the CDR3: TGTGCCAGCAGCCCCGGGACAGCGAATGAAAAACTGTTTTTT. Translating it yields CASSPGTANEKLFF.

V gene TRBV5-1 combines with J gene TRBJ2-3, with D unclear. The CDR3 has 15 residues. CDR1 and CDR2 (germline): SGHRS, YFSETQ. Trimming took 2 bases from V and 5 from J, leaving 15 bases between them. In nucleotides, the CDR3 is TGCGCCAGCAGCTTAGGGCAGGTGGCTGAAGATACGCAGTATTTT. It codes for CASSLGQVAEDTQYF.

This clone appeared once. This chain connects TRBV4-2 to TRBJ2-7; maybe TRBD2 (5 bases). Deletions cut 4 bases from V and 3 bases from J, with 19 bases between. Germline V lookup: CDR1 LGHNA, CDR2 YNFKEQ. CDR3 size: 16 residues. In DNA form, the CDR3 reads TGTGCCAGCAGCCCCCATGAGGCTAGCTGGAACTACGAGCAGTACTTC. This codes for CASSPHEASWNYEQYF.

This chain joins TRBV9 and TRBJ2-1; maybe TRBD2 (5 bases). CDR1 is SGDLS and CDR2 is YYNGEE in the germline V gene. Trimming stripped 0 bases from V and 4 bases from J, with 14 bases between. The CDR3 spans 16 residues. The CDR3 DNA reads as TGTGCCAGCAGCGTAGACGTAGAGGGTGGATACAATGAGCAGTTCTTC. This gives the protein CASSVDVEGGYNEQFF.